This paragraph reports one T cell receptor beta chain. The antigen remains undetermined. This record belongs to a study of CD8+ T cells in alopecia areata. Germline lookup yields CDR1 SQVTM and CDR2 ANQGSEA. The germline V and J ends were trimmed by 6 bases and 13 bases, with 10 bases remaining between them. The CDR3 spans 9 residues. Whole-study findings and limits: Mice gave a clearer picture of TCR sharing than patients did, possibly for HLA-related reasons. Lesional scalp displayed greater clonality than normal scalp, most notably in alopecia totalis/universalis.

Once RNA had been extracted, it was reverse transcribed into cDNA to act as the sequencing template. Using immunoSEQ multiplex PCR, the repertoire was profiled, and TCRdb retains in-frame clones only, with some absent. This repertoire shows under 130,000 clones, around three fifths found once; its top ten account for around 8.5%. Sequencing was performed on CD4+ T cells sorted from blood. The receptor's source is a human donor in good health. J is TRBJ2-1 and V is TRBV29-1; D unclear. The CDR3: CSVGPEQFF. The CDR3 nucleotides are TGCAGCGTCGGACCCGAACAGTTCTTC.